This is a list of T cell receptor beta chains from one sample in a study of tumor-infiltrating lymphocytes in localized non-small cell lung cancer. Clones were read by immunoSEQ multiplex PCR, and TCRdb kept only the in-frame ones, dropping some. The sample has roughly 2,800 clones, approximately 70% seen once. The sequenced sample was uninvolved lung tissue not adjacent to the tumor. These receptors originate from a human donor with non-small cell lung cancer. CDR3s include the opening cysteine and the closing phenylalanine or tryptophan. A D gene is named only where the DNA matches it firmly. The size field is filled for only some rows; it gives once, few, many or a size class.

v_call,clone_size,d_call,j_call,cdr3_aa,cdr3_nt
TRBV5-8,once,.,TRBJ1-6,CASSSGTESGALHF,TGTGCCAGCAGCTCAGGGACCGAGTCCGGTGCCCTCCACTTT
TRBV5-4,.,.,TRBJ1-6,CASSLEGGDSPLHF,TGTGCCAGCAGCTTGGAAGGGGGAGATTCACCCCTCCACTTT
TRBV7-9,.,.,TRBJ2-5,CASRYAGQETQYF,TGTGCCAGCAGGTATGCGGGCCAAGAGACCCAGTACTTC
TRBV5-6,.,.,TRBJ1-5,CASSFWVGLNQPQHF,TGTGCCAGCAGCTTTTGGGTAGGGTTGAATCAGCCCCAGCATTTT
TRBV19,.,.,TRBJ1-5,CASSATRPSNQPQHF,TGTGCCAGTAGTGCCACCCGACCTAGCAATCAGCCCCAGCATTTT
TRBV19,.,.,TRBJ2-2,CATTRGNTGELFF,TGTGCCACCACCCGAGGGAACACCGGGGAGCTGTTTTTT
TRBV29-1,.,.,TRBJ1-2,CSVPTALANYGYTF,TGCAGCGTCCCGACCGCCTTAGCTAACTATGGCTACACCTTC
TRBV5-6,.,.,TRBJ2-2,CASSLVQGDTGELFF,TGTGCCAGCAGCTTGGTACAGGGCGACACCGGGGAGCTGTTTTTT
TRBV6-5,few,.,TRBJ1-1,CASGSVDEAFF,TGTGCCAGCGGCTCGGTGGATGAAGCTTTCTTT
TRBV5-1,few,TRBD2,TRBJ2-7,CASSGAGVYEQYF,TGCGCCAGCAGCGGAGCGGGGGTCTACGAGCAGTACTTC
TRBV5-1,.,.,TRBJ1-5,CASSLGGPYQPQHF,TGCGCCAGCAGCTTGGGGGGACCTTATCAGCCCCAGCATTTT
TRBV28,.,.,TRBJ1-5,CASEQRGRARNQPQHF,TGTGCCAGCGAACAAAGGGGCAGGGCCCGCAATCAGCCCCAGCATTTT
TRBV30,.,.,TRBJ1-5,CAWSPQGGQPQHF,TGTGCCTGGAGTCCACAGGGAGGACAGCCCCAGCATTTT
TRBV29-1,.,.,TRBJ1-2,CSGRRSGSNYGYTF,TGCAGCGGCCGAAGGAGTGGGAGCAACTATGGCTACACCTTC
TRBV19,.,.,TRBJ1-1,CASSQVRGTEAFF,TGTGCCAGTAGTCAGGTCAGGGGCACTGAAGCTTTCTTT
TRBV6-6,few,TRBD2,TRBJ2-1,CASSYPERGGGDEQFF,TGTGCCAGCAGTTACCCGGAGCGGGGTGGAGGGGATGAGCAGTTCTTC
TRBV5-8,once,.,TRBJ2-2,CASSSGSYTGELFF,TGTGCCAGCAGCTCAGGCAGCTACACCGGGGAGCTGTTTTTT
TRBV7-9,.,.,TRBJ1-2,CASSLAAGAAYGYTF,TGTGCCAGCAGCTTGGCCGCAGGGGCAGCCTATGGCTACACCTTC
TRBV28,.,.,TRBJ1-2,CASSPGLPGPRFYGYTF,TGTGCCAGTTCCCCGGGGCTACCCGGCCCCCGTTTCTATGGCTACACCTTC
TRBV19,few,.,TRBJ1-1,CASTLAQTSNTEAFF,TGTGCCAGTACCCTCGCCCAGACATCGAACACTGAAGCTTTCTTT
TRBV30,.,TRBD1,TRBJ2-5,CAWSFIRTGARETQYF,TGTGCCTGGAGTTTTATCCGGACAGGGGCGCGAGAGACCCAGTACTTC
TRBV30,.,TRBD2,TRBJ2-4,CAWSKGGGTHIQYF,TGTGCCTGGAGTAAAGGCGGGGGTACCCACATTCAGTACTTC
TRBV14,.,.,TRBJ2-7,CASSQLDRGSGAEQYF,TGTGCCAGCAGCCAACTCGACCGGGGTTCAGGGGCCGAGCAGTACTTC
TRBV9,.,.,TRBJ2-3,CASSVDSRGGTDTQYF,TGTGCCAGCAGCGTAGATAGTAGGGGGGGCACAGATACGCAGTATTTT
TRBV5-1,.,.,TRBJ2-5,CASSLDGRPQETQYF,TGCGCCAGCAGCTTGGATGGCAGGCCGCAAGAGACCCAGTACTTC
TRBV11-2,.,.,TRBJ1-2,CASSLVGAYYGYTF,TGTGCCAGCAGCTTAGTTGGGGCCTACTATGGCTACACCTTC
TRBV19,.,.,TRBJ2-1,CAKKYRENEQFF,TGTGCCAAAAAGTACAGGGAAAATGAGCAGTTCTTC
TRBV15,once,TRBD1,TRBJ1-2,CATSPTGEFYGYTF,TGTGCCACCAGCCCGACAGGGGAGTTCTATGGCTACACCTTC
TRBV6-6,once,.,TRBJ2-1,CASMGRNNEQFF,TGTGCCAGCATGGGGCGAAACAATGAGCAGTTCTTC
TRBV4-2,.,TRBD2,TRBJ2-3,CASSHWGGSQYF,TGTGCCAGCAGCCATTGGGGGGGGTCGCAGTATTTT
TRBV7-9,.,.,TRBJ1-5,CASSLGLQGNQPQHF,TGTGCCAGCAGCTTAGGCCTCCAGGGAAATCAGCCCCAGCATTTT
TRBV7-2,.,TRBD1,TRBJ2-2,CASRAGTGNTGELFF,TGTGCCAGCAGGGCCGGGACAGGGAACACCGGGGAGCTGTTTTTT
TRBV6-1,.,TRBD2,TRBJ2-3,CASSVSSGAGSDTQYF,TGTGCCAGCAGTGTTTCTAGCGGGGCTGGATCAGATACGCAGTATTTT
TRBV7-6,.,TRBD2,TRBJ2-5,CASSLVAGGLETQYF,TGTGCCAGCAGCTTAGTAGCGGGGGGCCTAGAGACCCAGTACTTC
TRBV5-5,.,TRBD1,TRBJ1-5,CASSKIHRDRVLSNQPQHF,TGTGCCAGCAGCAAAATTCACCGGGACAGGGTTCTTAGCAATCAGCCCCAGCATTTT
TRBV6-5,.,.,TRBJ2-1,CASRRTGRNNEQFF,TGTGCCAGCAGACGTACGGGGAGAAACAATGAGCAGTTCTTC
TRBV4-1,.,TRBD2,TRBJ2-5,CASSQQGLAGGLRETQYF,TGCGCCAGCAGCCAACAAGGACTAGCGGGGGGCCTCAGGGAGACCCAGTACTTC
TRBV2,few,.,TRBJ1-5,CASSDGPGRNNQPQHF,TGTGCCAGCAGCGACGGGCCGGGGAGGAACAATCAGCCCCAGCATTTT
TRBV5-1,few,TRBD1,TRBJ2-7,CASSPDRGREQYF,TGCGCCAGCAGCCCGGACAGGGGGAGGGAGCAGTACTTC
TRBV7-2,.,.,TRBJ1-6,CASSETGPSPLHF,TGTGCCAGCAGCGAGACAGGTCCTTCACCCCTCCACTTT
TRBV11-3,.,TRBD1,TRBJ2-4,CASSPRTGTGVDIQYF,TGTGCCAGCAGCCCCCGCACCGGGACAGGGGTTGACATTCAGTACTTC
TRBV5-4,.,.,TRBJ2-6,CASSLGVTSGANVLTF,TGTGCCAGCAGCTTGGGGGTAACCTCTGGGGCCAACGTCCTGACTTTC
TRBV7-9,.,.,TRBJ1-2,CASSLGDDIVYGYTF,TGTGCCAGCAGCTTAGGCGACGACATAGTCTATGGCTACACCTTC
TRBV6-1,.,.,TRBJ1-1,CASSLGTEAFF,TGTGCCAGCAGTTTGGGAACTGAAGCTTTCTTT
TRBV4-3,few,.,TRBJ2-3,CASSQDAQGRADTQYF,TGCGCCAGCAGCCAAGATGCGCAGGGAAGGGCAGATACGCAGTATTTT
TRBV7-3,few,.,TRBJ1-5,CASSAGNNQPQHF,TGTGCCAGCAGCGCAGGGAACAATCAGCCCCAGCATTTT
TRBV2,.,.,TRBJ2-7,CASSVEPTGLYEQYF,TGTGCCAGTTCCGTCGAGCCTACGGGCTTGTACGAGCAGTACTTC
TRBV19,few,TRBD1,TRBJ1-2,CASSIAGTGGHTF,TGTGCCAGTAGTATCGCCGGGACAGGAGGACACACCTTC
TRBV4-3,.,.,TRBJ1-5,CASSQDPTESQPQHF,TGCGCCAGCAGCCAAGACCCGACGGAGAGTCAGCCCCAGCATTTT
TRBV5-1,.,TRBD2,TRBJ2-3,CASSLAGGPADTQYF,TGCGCCAGCAGCTTAGCGGGGGGGCCCGCAGATACGCAGTATTTT
TRBV6-5,.,.,TRBJ1-5,CASSYGWEGDQPQHF,TGTGCCAGCAGTTACGGCTGGGAGGGTGATCAGCCCCAGCATTTT
TRBV5-5,.,TRBD1,TRBJ1-2,CASSLRPGTGDYGYTF,TGTGCCAGCAGCTTGAGACCCGGGACAGGGGACTATGGCTACACCTTC
TRBV27,.,.,TRBJ2-5,CASSLFASALWETQYF,TGTGCCAGCAGTTTATTCGCCAGCGCCTTGTGGGAGACCCAGTACTTC
TRBV4-1,.,TRBD2,TRBJ2-7,CASSQDFWGGQYF,TGCGCCAGCAGCCAAGATTTTTGGGGGGGGCAGTACTTC
TRBV11-2,.,.,TRBJ2-1,CASSFGANGEQFF,TGTGCCAGCAGCTTTGGGGCCAACGGTGAGCAGTTCTTC
TRBV19,few,TRBD2,TRBJ2-1,CASSMTSGEYNEQFF,TGTGCCAGTAGTATGACTAGCGGGGAATACAATGAGCAGTTCTTC
TRBV10-3,few,.,TRBJ1-5,CAISDRGNQPQHF,TGTGCCATCAGTGATCGGGGTAATCAGCCCCAGCATTTT
TRBV9,.,.,TRBJ1-5,CASSVGPGAVGDQPQHF,TGTGCCAGCAGCGTAGGTCCCGGGGCAGTGGGGGATCAGCCCCAGCATTTT
TRBV4-3,.,.,TRBJ2-1,CASSQDYQSSYNEQFF,TGCGCCAGCAGCCAAGATTACCAGAGCTCCTACAATGAGCAGTTCTTC
TRBV5-1,once,TRBD2,TRBJ2-1,CASSLELAGRDEQFF,TGCGCCAGCAGCTTGGAACTAGCGGGTCGGGATGAGCAGTTCTTC